The clone carrying this TCR delta chain has at least ten counts. What it recognizes is unknown. It differs at one base from a far larger clone, so likely a read error. Other DNA sequences in the same sample also yield this CDR3. TCRdb re-analyzed the multiplex PCR reads via CATT. The table has 50,000 to 60,000 delta-chain clones, 1.9% seen once. The entry originates in a study of γδ T cells in repeated Plasmodium falciparum infection. Study at large: Four controlled malaria infections with P. falciparum NF54 spanned 500 to 650 days. Study outcomes and limitations: Vgamma9/Vdelta2+ T cells showed a stable polyclonal repertoire with shared TCRgamma sequences. In Vdelta2-negative, largely Vdelta1+, gammadelta repertoires, repeated controlled infections appeared to drive clonal selection waves.

Vgamma9/Vdelta2+ and Vdelta2-negative gammadelta T cells were flow-sorted from PBMC for bulk sequencing. CDR3 length equals 25 residues. V was clipped by 3 bases and J by 2 bases; unmatched bases: 32. The germline CDR1 and CDR2 sequences are TSWWSYY and QGS. The TCR originated in a pool of human donors (malaria-infected and uninfected, not separated). Sequencing was done on a sample of gamma-delta T cells from blood. The rearrangement uses TRDV1 and TRDJ1, with 11 nucleotides matching TRDD3. The CDR3 DNA sequence: TGTGCTCTTGGGGAGCGGACTTCCTACTTTTGGGGGATACGAAGGCATGTGGGGCGGACCGATAAACTCATCTTT. Amino acids: CALGERTSYFWGIRRHVGRTDKLIF.